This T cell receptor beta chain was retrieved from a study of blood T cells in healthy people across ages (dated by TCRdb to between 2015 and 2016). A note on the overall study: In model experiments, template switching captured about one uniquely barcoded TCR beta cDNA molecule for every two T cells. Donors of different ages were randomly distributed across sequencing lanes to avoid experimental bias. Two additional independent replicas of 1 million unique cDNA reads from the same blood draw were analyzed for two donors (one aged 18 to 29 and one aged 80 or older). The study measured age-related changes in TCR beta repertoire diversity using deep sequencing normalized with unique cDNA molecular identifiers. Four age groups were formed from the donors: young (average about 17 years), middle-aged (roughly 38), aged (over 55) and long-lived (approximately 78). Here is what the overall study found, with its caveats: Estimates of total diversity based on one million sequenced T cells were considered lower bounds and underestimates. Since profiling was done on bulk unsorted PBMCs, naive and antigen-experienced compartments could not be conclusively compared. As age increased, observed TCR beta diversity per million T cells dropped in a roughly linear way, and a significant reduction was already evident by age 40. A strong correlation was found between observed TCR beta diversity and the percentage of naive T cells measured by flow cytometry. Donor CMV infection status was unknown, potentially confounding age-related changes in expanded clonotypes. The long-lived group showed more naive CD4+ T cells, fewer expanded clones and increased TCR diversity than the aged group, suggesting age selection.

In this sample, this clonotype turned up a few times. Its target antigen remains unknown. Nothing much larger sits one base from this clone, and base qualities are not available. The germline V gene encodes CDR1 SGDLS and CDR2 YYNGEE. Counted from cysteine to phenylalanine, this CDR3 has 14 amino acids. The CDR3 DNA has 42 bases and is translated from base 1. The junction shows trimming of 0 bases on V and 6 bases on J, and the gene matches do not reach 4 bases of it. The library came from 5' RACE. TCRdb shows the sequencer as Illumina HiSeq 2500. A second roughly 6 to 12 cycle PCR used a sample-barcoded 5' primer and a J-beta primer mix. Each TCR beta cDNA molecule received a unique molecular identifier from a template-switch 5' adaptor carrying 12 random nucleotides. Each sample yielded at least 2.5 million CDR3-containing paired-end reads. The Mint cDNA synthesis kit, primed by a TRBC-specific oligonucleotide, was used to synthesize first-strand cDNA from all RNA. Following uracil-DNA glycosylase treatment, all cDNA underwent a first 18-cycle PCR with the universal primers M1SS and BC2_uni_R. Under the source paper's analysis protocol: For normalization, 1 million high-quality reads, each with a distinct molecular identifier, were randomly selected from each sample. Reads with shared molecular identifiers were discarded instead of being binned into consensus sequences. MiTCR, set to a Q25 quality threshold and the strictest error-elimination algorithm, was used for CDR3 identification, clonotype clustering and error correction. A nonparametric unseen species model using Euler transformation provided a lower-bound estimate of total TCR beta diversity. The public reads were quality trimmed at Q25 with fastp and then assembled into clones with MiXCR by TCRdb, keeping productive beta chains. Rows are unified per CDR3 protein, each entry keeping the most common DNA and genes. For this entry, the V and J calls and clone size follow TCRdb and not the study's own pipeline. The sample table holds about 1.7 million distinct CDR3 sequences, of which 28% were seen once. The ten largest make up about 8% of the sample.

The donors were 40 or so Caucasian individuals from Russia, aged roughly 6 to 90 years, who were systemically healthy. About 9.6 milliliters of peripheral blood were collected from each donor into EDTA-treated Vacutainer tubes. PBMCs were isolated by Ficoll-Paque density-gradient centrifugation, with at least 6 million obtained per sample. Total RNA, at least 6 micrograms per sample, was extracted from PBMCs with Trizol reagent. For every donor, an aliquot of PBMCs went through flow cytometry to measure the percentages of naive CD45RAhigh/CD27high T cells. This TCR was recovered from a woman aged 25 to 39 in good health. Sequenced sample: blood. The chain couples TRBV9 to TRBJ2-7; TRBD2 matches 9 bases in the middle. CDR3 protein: CASSVDELAGEQYF. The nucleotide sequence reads TGTGCCAGCAGCGTAGACGAACTAGCGGGCGAGCAGTACTTC.